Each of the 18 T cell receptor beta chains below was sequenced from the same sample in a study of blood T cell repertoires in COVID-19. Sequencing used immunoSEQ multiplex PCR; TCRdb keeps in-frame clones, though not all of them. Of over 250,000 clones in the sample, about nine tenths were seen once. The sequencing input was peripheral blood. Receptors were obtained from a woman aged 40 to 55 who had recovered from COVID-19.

This CDR3 reads CASSQVGTRGNEQFF. CDR3 DNA sequence: TGCGCCAGCAGCCAAGTGGGGACTAGGGGCAATGAGCAGTTCTTC. The V and J genes are TRBV4-1 and TRBJ2-1; the match to TRBD2 covers 8 bases. In germline, CDR1 is MGHRA, CDR2 YSYEKL. Losses at the gene ends were 1 base for V and 6 bases for J; bases not matched to a gene: 5. The CDR3 contains 15 residues.

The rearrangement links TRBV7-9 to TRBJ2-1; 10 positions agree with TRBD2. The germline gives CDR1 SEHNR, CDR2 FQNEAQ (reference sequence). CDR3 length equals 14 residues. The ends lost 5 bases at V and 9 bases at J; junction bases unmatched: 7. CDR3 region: CASSLSGGSLEQFF. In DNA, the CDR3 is TGTGCCAGCAGCCTTAGCGGGGGGTCGCTTGAGCAGTTCTTC.

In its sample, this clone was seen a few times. As DNA, the CDR3 is TGTGCCAGCAGCCTGGACAGGGGAGTGACTGAAGCTTTCTTT. Its protein product is CASSLDRGVTEAFF. V is TRBV2 and J is TRBJ1-1; 9 bases are a match to TRBD1. Germline V gene lookup returns CDR1 SNHLY and CDR2 FYNNEI. The CDR3 is 14 amino acids. V lost 6 bases, J lost 5 bases, and 7 bases stayed unmatched.

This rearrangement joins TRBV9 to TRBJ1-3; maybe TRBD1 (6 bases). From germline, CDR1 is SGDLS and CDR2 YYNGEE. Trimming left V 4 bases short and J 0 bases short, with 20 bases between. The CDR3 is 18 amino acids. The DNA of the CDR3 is TGTGCCAGCAGCCCCCGGGACAAAAGGATTTACTCTGGAAACACCATATATTTT. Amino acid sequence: CASSPRDKRIYSGNTIYF. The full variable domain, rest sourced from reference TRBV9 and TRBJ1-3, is DSGVTQTPKHLITATGQRVTLRCSPRSGDLSVYWYQQSLDQGLQFLIQYYNGEERAKGNILERFSAQQFPDLHSELNLSSLELGDSALYFCASSPRDKRIYSGNTIYFGEGSWLTVV.

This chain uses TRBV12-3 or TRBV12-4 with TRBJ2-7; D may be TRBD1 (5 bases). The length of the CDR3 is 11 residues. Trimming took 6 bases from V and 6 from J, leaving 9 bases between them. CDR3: CASRERGEQYF. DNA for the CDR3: TGTGCCAGCAGGGAAAGGGGCGAGCAGTACTTC.

CDR3 in amino acids: CATEDRGDTEAFF. The CDR3 bases are TGTGCCACCGAGGACAGGGGGGACACTGAAGCTTTCTTT. V is TRBV6-6 and J is TRBJ1-1, with TRBD1 matching 10 bases. The CDR3 covers 13 residues. The germline CDR1 and CDR2 sequences are MNHNY and SVGAGI (reference sequence). V was clipped by 10 bases and J by 3 bases; unmatched bases: 5.

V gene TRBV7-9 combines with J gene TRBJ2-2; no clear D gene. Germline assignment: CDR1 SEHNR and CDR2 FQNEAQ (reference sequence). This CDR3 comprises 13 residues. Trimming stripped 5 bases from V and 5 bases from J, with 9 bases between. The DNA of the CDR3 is TGTGCCAGCAGCAAAGACTGGACCGGGGAGCTGTTTTTT. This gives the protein CASSKDWTGELFF.

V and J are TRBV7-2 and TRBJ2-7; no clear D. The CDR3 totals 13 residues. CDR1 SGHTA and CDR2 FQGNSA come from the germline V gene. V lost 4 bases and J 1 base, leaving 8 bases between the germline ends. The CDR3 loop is CASSSRLSYEQYF. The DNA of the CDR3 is TGTGCCAGCAGCTCCAGACTTTCCTACGAGCAGTACTTC.

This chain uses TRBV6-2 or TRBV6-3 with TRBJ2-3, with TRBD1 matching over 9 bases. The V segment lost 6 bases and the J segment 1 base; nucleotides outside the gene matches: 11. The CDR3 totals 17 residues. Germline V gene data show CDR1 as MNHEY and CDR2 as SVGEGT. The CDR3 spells CASSFGTGRGGTDTQYF. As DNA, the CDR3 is TGTGCCAGCAGCTTTGGGACAGGGCGCGGTGGCACAGATACGCAGTATTTT.

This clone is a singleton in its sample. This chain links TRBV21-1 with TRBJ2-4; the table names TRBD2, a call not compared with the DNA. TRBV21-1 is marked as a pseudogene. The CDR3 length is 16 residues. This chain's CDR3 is CASRTVSTGTKNIQYF. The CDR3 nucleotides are TGTGCCAGTCGGACGGTATCGACCGGGACCAAAAACATTCAGTACTTC.

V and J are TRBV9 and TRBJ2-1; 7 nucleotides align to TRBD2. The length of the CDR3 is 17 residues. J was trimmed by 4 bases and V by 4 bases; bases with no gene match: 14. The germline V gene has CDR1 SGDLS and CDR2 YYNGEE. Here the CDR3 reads CASSFNQLADPYNEQFF. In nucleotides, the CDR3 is TGTGCCAGCAGCTTCAATCAGCTAGCGGACCCATACAATGAGCAGTTCTTC.

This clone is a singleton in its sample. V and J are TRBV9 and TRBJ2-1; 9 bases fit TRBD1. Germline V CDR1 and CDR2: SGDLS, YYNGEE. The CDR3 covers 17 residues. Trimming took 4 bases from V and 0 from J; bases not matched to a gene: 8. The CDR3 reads CASSLRTGASSYNEQFF. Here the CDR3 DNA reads TGTGCCAGCAGCCTACGGACAGGGGCTAGCTCCTACAATGAGCAGTTCTTC.

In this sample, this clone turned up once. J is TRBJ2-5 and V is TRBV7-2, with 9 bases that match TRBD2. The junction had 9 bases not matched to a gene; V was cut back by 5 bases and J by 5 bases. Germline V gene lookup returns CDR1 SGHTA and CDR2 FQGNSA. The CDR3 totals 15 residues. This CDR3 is CASSPQRGESETQYF. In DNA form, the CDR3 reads TGTGCCAGCAGCCCGCAGCGGGGGGAATCGGAGACCCAGTACTTC.

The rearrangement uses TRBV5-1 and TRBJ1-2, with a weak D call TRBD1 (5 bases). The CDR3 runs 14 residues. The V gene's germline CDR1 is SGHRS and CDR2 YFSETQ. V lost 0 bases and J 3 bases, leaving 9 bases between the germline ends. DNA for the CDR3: TGCGCCAGCAGCTTGGTGGCAGGGCACTATGGCTACACCTTC. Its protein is CASSLVAGHYGYTF. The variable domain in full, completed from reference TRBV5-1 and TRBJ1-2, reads KAGVTQTPRYLIKTRGQQVTLSCSPISGHRSVSWYQQTPGQGLQFLFEYFSETQRNKGNFPGRFSGRQFSNSRSEMNVSTLELGDSALYLCASSLVAGHYGYTFGSGTRLTVV.

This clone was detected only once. CDR3 protein: CASSVRQVPPKGQFF. CDR3 DNA: TGTGCCAGCAGTGTAAGACAGGTGCCCCCGAAAGGGCAGTTCTTC. J is TRBJ2-1 and V is TRBV2, with TRBD1 as a possible D gene (6 bases). CDR3 length equals 15 residues. Trimming stripped 4 bases from V and 12 bases from J, with 22 bases between. Germline V gives CDR1 SNHLY, CDR2 FYNNEI.

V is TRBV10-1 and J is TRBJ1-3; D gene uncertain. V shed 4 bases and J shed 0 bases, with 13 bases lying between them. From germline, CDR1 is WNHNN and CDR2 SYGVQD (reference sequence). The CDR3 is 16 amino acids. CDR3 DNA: TGCGCCAGCAGTGGCGGCCTACTAGGCTCTGGAAACACCATATATTTT. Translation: CASSGGLLGSGNTIYF.

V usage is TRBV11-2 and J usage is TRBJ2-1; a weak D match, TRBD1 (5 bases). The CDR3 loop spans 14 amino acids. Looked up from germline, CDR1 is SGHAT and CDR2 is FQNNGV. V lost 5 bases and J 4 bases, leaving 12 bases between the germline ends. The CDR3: CASSRAGPYNEQFF. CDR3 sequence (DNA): TGTGCCAGCAGCCGAGCAGGGCCTTACAATGAGCAGTTCTTC.

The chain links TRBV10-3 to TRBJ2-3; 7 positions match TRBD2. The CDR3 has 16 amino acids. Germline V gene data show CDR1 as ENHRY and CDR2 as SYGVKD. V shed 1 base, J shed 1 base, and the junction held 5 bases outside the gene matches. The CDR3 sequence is CAISEFRGVRTDTQYF. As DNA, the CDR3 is TGTGCCATCAGTGAGTTTCGGGGGGTGCGCACAGATACGCAGTATTTT.